This T cell receptor beta chain was captured by sequencing in a study of shared clonotypes between healthy human individuals. Study conclusions and caveats: Shared across four donors were roughly 5.3% of the naive CD4 clonotypes. Generation probabilities were higher for clonotypes shared across all four sorted-subset donors than for unshared ones.

Each PCR replicate from the sorted subsets contained 200 to 250 ng DNA, which is about 31,000 T cell genomes. Clones were sequenced by immunoSEQ multiplex PCR, and TCRdb holds only the in-frame ones, with some missing. The data hold about 660,000 clones, with about 74% observed a single time. This clone was picked up a small number of times. Its antigen is unknown. Trimming removed 1 base at V and 9 bases at J, with 7 bases between. CDR1 is DFQATT and CDR2 is SNEGSKA in the germline V gene (reference sequence). The CDR3 length is 11 residues. CD4+ cells yielded CD45RA+ naive and CD45RA-negative memory subsets.

The sequence derives from a woman aged 25 to 45 in good health. Specimen: memory CD4+ T cells sorted from blood. Subset given: CD45RA-negative fraction. V and J are TRBV20-1 and TRBJ2-4; D is unclear. The CDR3 is CSARVLTIQYF. CDR3 sequence (DNA): TGCAGTGCTAGAGTACTCACCATTCAGTACTTC.